This paragraph reports one TCR beta chain. This entry belongs to a study of blood T cell repertoires in COVID-19. The method was immunoSEQ multiplex PCR; TCRdb's version includes in-frame clones alone and lacks a portion of them. The table shows 110,000 or so clones, with more than 75% occurring only once. The V gene's germline CDR1 is LGHNA and CDR2 YSLEER. The CDR3 totals 16 residues. The V end lost 2 bases, the J end lost 0 bases, and 14 bases lay between the germline ends. The chain combines TRBV4-3 with TRBJ2-7; a possible D gene is TRBD1 (5 bases). The sequencing sample was made of peripheral blood. This sequence originates from a man aged 40-49 years with acute or convalescent COVID-19. Written as DNA, the CDR3 is TGCGCCAGCAGCCAATTTGACAGTGAATACTCCTACGAGCAGTACTTC. This codes for CASSQFDSEYSYEQYF.